This T cell receptor beta chain was identified during a study of T cells in narcolepsy listed by TCRdb under 2018. General notes on the study: Patients with narcolepsy type 1 or type 2 (NT1, NT2) and healthy control donors were enrolled in the study. The study sought autoreactive T cells targeting hypocretin neuron self-antigens (hypocretin, TRIB2) in narcolepsy patients, using TCR Vbeta sequencing to track clonotypes in blood and CSF. Here is what the overall study found, with its caveats: According to the report, autoreactive clonotypes were detected serially in the blood of the same patients and of different patients, but not in healthy controls. Plots that compared CSF and blood CD4+ T cell clonotypes from the same patient highlighted HCRT-specific and TRIB2-specific autoreactive clonotypes. Numbers of sequenced blood memory CD4+ clonotypes were comparable, averaging approximately 40,000 in patients and roughly 30,000 in controls. No sequences matching autoreactive T cell clones were present in some of the blood memory CD4+ repertoires from patients and controls.

CDR1 is given as SEHNR and CDR2 as FQNEAQ, both from the germline V gene (reference sequence). The V and J ends are trimmed by 11 bases and 3 bases, leaving 18 bases between them. CDR3 length: 14 amino acids, cysteine to phenylalanine. The entry retains the CDR3 DNA only, 42 bases that are in frame from base 1. The library was made by the immunoSEQ multiplex PCR assay. The clones in this table, taken by TCRdb from immuneACCESS, are in-frame only. Not every clone is retained; where verified, under half of the shortfall comes from an unresolved V gene, and the cause of the rest is unknown. The sample yields approximately 26,000 clones; approximately 80% were counted once. Jointly, the top ten make up about 1% of the sample. For TCR Vbeta sequencing, memory CD4+ T cells were sorted ex vivo from the peripheral blood of narcolepsy patients and healthy controls. As to this clone: Its specific antigen is unknown. No base quality values were provided; no much bigger clone lies one nucleotide off.

Sequenced: memory (CD45RA-) CD4+ T cells from blood. The cell subset or site label on this specimen signifies: memory T cells sorted ex vivo from peripheral blood. The receptor comes from a human donor in good health. The sequence joins TRBV7-9 to TRBJ2-3, and perhaps TRBD2 as D gene, on 6 matching bases. The DNA sequence is TGTGCCGGAGGCGGGGAGAGGGGTACAGATACGCAGTATTTT. Its product reads: CAGGGERGTDTQYF.